This T cell receptor (beta chain) was observed in a study of blood T cell repertoires in COVID-19. Study summary: Acute-phase and convalescent COVID-19 samples originated in the United States, Italy and Spain. T cells, B-cell-depleted T cells, or PBMCs supplied cDNA or gDNA.

Between the trimmed V and J ends, which lost 2 bases and 0 bases, there was a span of 8 bases. This CDR3 contains 15 residues. Germline V lookup: CDR1 SGHAT, CDR2 FQNNGV. Assay: immunoSEQ multiplex PCR; the TCRdb copy retains only in-frame clones and omits some. Of about 120,000 clones detected, approximately 85% appear once; the ten largest clones hold roughly 5%. The receptor was isolated from a woman aged 55-69 years with COVID-19, enrolled during active disease. The V call is TRBV11-2, the J call TRBJ1-3; D is possibly TRBD1 (5 bases). The sequenced sample was peripheral blood. CDR3 residues: CASSLRTGSGNTIYF. In nucleotides, the CDR3 is TGTGCCAGCAGCTTAAGAACAGGCTCTGGAAACACCATATATTTT.